This T cell receptor beta chain was profiled in a study of T cells in Graves' hyperthyroidism and ophthalmopathy. The wider study: Upon initial diagnosis and before any treatment, peripheral blood was collected. The study's findings and limits: Before onset, ophthalmopathy was predicted by the model a median around 6 months earlier. Most clonotypes expanded in the thyroid (above 0.001) were also present in blood.

This clonotype has more than one count but fewer than ten. Its antigen is undetermined. There were TCR beta CDR3 regions amplified from RNA transcripts. First-round RT-PCR with HTBI primers amplified the TCR CDR3 region. A single record per CDR3 protein comes from TCRdb applying MiXCR to the multiplex PCR reads. The top ten clones hold 15% to 20% of a sample with 500,000 or so distinct CDR3 sequences, roughly 18% of them seen once. The source is a woman aged 18-35 years with Graves' ophthalmopathy. The sequenced sample was blood.

CDR3 protein: CASSLENHLYGYTF. CDR3 bases: TGTGCCAGCAGCTTGGAAAATCATCTCTATGGCTACACCTTC. The rearrangement joins TRBV5-5 to TRBJ1-2; no clear D. The CDR3 contains 14 residues. V was pared by 0 bases and J by 4 bases, with 10 bases between. The V gene's germline CDR1 is SGHKS and CDR2 YYEKEE (reference sequence).